A selection of T cell receptor beta chains follows, all from one sample in a study of cytomegalovirus exposure and HLA in healthy donors. TCRdb's table, derived via immunoSEQ multiplex PCR, lists solely in-frame clones and lacks some. The sample shows about 190,000 clones, approximately 80% of them seen only once. The sample was PBMCs. Receptor source: a woman aged 40 to 50 in good health and CMV-seronegative. Both conserved end residues are part of each CDR3. The order of the fields is V gene, clone size, D gene, J gene, CDR3 DNA, CDR3 protein. The D gene is left open where the match is weak. Some rows mark clone size as missing; the rest say once, few, many or name a class of expanded clone.

V: TRBV19
size: .
D: TRBD1
J: TRBJ1-2
DNA: TGTGCCAGTAGTATAACGGACAGGGCGGGCTACACCTTC
CDR3: CASSITDRAGYTF

V: TRBV11-3
size: .
D: .
J: TRBJ2-1
DNA: TGTGCCAGCAGCCCCCAACCGACAGGTCCGGCCTACAATGAGCAGTTCTTC
CDR3: CASSPQPTGPAYNEQFF

V: TRBV11-2
size: .
D: TRBD1
J: TRBJ1-3
DNA: TGTGCCAGCAGCTTAGTCCCAGGGGGCGCAACTGGAAACACCATATATTTT
CDR3: CASSLVPGGATGNTIYF

V: TRBV11-3
size: .
D: .
J: TRBJ1-4
DNA: TGTGCCAGCAGCTTAGGGAGGACTAATGAAAAACTGTTTTTT
CDR3: CASSLGRTNEKLFF

V: TRBV7-3
size: .
D: TRBD2
J: TRBJ2-3
DNA: TGTGCCAGCAGCTTACTAGCGGGAGTGGGCGCAGATACGCAGTATTTT
CDR3: CASSLLAGVGADTQYF

V: TRBV11-2
size: .
D: TRBD2
J: TRBJ2-5
DNA: TGTGCCAGCAGCTTGGGGGGAGGGGAAGAGACCCAGTACTTC
CDR3: CASSLGGGEETQYF

V: TRBV7-6
size: .
D: .
J: TRBJ2-3
DNA: TGTGCCAGCAGCCTGTATCCCGGGGGTACGCAGTATTTT
CDR3: CASSLYPGGTQYF

V: TRBV29-1
size: .
D: .
J: TRBJ1-2
DNA: TGCAGCGTTGACCAGGGTGTCTCGGGCTACACCTTC
CDR3: CSVDQGVSGYTF

V: TRBV7-3
size: few
D: TRBD2
J: TRBJ2-2
DNA: TGTGCCAGCAGCTTAGGGACTAGCGGGGAGCTGTTTTTT
CDR3: CASSLGTSGELFF

V: TRBV7-2
size: .
D: TRBD2
J: TRBJ2-1
DNA: TGTGCCAGCAGCTTAGACCCAGCGGGAGGCCGCCGAGGTGAGCAGTTCTTC
CDR3: CASSLDPAGGRRGEQFF

V: TRBV27
size: .
D: .
J: TRBJ1-1
DNA: TGTGCCAGCAGGTCGTTAGGTCAGGGGTGGACTGAAGCTTTCTTT
CDR3: CASRSLGQGWTEAFF

V: TRBV11-2
size: .
D: .
J: TRBJ2-3
DNA: TGTGCCAGCAGCTTAGGAGGCGGGAAGGGCACAGATACGCAGTATTTT
CDR3: CASSLGGGKGTDTQYF

V: TRBV5-1
size: .
D: .
J: TRBJ1-1
DNA: TGCGCCAGCAGGCCGGAGGAGGACACTGAAGCTTTCTTT
CDR3: CASRPEEDTEAFF

V: TRBV9
size: once
D: TRBD1
J: TRBJ2-5
DNA: TGTGCCAGCAGCGACGACAGGGGTCTGGAGACCCAGTACTTC
CDR3: CASSDDRGLETQYF

V: TRBV19
size: .
D: .
J: TRBJ2-2
DNA: TGTGCCAGTAGTGGTCAGGGAGGCGGGGAGCTGTTTTTT
CDR3: CASSGQGGGELFF

V: TRBV5-4
size: .
D: TRBD1
J: TRBJ2-1
DNA: TGTGCCAGCAGCGGCGGACAGGGGGCGGGGAATGAGCAGTTCTTC
CDR3: CASSGGQGAGNEQFF

V: TRBV6-1
size: .
D: TRBD1
J: TRBJ1-2
DNA: TGTGCCACCGCGGGGACAGCCTATGGCTACACCTTC
CDR3: CATAGTAYGYTF

V: TRBV29-1
size: .
D: TRBD1
J: TRBJ1-2
DNA: TGCAGCGTATCGGGGACAGACCTCAACTATGGCTACACCTTC
CDR3: CSVSGTDLNYGYTF

V: TRBV2
size: .
D: TRBD2
J: TRBJ2-3
DNA: TGTGCCAGCAGTGCCCGGGGGGGGGTGACAGCCATCACAGATACGCAGTATTTT
CDR3: CASSARGGVTAITDTQYF

V: TRBV20-1
size: .
D: .
J: TRBJ1-1
DNA: TGCAGTGCCCGAAGGACAGCTGAAGCTTTCTTT
CDR3: CSARRTAEAFF

V: TRBV10-3
size: .
D: TRBD1
J: TRBJ2-2
DNA: TGTGCCATCAGGGTTGGGACAGGGGACACCGGGGAGCTGTTTTTT
CDR3: CAIRVGTGDTGELFF

V: TRBV5-4
size: .
D: TRBD2
J: TRBJ2-1
DNA: TGTGCCAGCAGCCCGGGACTAGCGGACTACAATGAGCAGTTCTTC
CDR3: CASSPGLADYNEQFF

V: TRBV19
size: once
D: TRBD1
J: TRBJ1-2
DNA: TGTGCCAGCCTCTCGACAGGGGGGCAGGGCTATGGCTACACCTTC
CDR3: CASLSTGGQGYGYTF

V: TRBV6-6
size: few
D: .
J: TRBJ1-2
DNA: TGTGCCAGCAGCCCGCTGGGAGGTATCTATGGCTACACCTTC
CDR3: CASSPLGGIYGYTF

V: TRBV28
size: .
D: .
J: TRBJ1-2
DNA: TGTGCCAGCAGTTTCCCAGGCTTGGTTTTAAGAGGCTACACCTTC
CDR3: CASSFPGLVLRGYTF

V: TRBV7-5
size: .
D: .
J: TRBJ1-4
DNA: TGTGTCAGAAGCCCACCCGGGACAAGTACCGCTCGTAACGAAAAACTGTTTTTT
CDR3: CVRSPPGTSTARNEKLFF

V: TRBV5-1
size: .
D: TRBD1
J: TRBJ1-1
DNA: TGCGCCAGCAGCCCACAGGGGGCGGACACTGAAGCTTTCTTT
CDR3: CASSPQGADTEAFF

V: TRBV19
size: .
D: .
J: TRBJ2-6
DNA: TGTGCCAGTAGTAAAACCCAGGGGTTATCTGGGGCCAACGTCCTGACTTTC
CDR3: CASSKTQGLSGANVLTF

V: TRBV5-4
size: .
D: TRBD2
J: TRBJ2-1
DNA: TGTGCCAGCAGCTTAGGGCGGGAGGGACGTGAGCAGTTCTTC
CDR3: CASSLGREGREQFF